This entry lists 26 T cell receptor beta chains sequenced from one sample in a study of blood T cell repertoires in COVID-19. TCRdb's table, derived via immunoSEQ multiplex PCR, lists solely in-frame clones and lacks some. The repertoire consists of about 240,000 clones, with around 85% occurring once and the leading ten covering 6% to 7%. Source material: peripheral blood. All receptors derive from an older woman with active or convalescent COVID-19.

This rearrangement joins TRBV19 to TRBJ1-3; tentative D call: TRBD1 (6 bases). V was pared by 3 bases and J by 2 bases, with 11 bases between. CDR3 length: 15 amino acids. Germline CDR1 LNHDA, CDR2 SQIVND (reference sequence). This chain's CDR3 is CASSMTGLTGNTIYF. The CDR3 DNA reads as TGTGCCAGTAGTATGACAGGCCTCACTGGAAACACCATATATTTT.

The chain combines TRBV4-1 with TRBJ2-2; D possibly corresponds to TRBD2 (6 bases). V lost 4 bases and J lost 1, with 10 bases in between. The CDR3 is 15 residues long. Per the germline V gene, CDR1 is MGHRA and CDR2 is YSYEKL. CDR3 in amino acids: CASSLGLQNTGELFF. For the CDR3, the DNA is TGCGCCAGCAGCCTGGGACTGCAGAACACCGGGGAGCTGTTTTTT.

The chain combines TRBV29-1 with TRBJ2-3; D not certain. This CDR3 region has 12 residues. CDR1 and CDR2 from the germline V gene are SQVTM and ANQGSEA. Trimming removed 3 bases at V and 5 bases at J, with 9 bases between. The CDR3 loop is CSVDWLGDTQYF. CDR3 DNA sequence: TGCAGCGTTGACTGGCTTGGAGATACGCAGTATTTT.

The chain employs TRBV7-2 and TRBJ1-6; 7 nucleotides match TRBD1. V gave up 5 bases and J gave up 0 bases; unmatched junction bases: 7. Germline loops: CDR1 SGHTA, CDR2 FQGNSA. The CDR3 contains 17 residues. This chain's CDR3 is CASSGSTGRSYNSPLHF. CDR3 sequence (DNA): TGTGCCAGCAGCGGGTCGACAGGGCGCTCCTATAATTCACCCCTCCACTTT.

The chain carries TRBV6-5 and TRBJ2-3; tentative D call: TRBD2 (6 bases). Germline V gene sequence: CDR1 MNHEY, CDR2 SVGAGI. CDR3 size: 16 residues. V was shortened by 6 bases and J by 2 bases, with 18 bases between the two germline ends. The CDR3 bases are TGTGCCAGCAGCTACAGCGATAGCGGCTTCACAGATACGCAGTATTTT. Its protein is CASSYSDSGFTDTQYF.

The DNA for the CDR3 is TGTGCCATCAGTGCCTCGGACAGGGCTGGCTATGGCTACACCTTC. Its translation is CAISASDRAGYGYTF. The chain employs TRBV10-3 and TRBJ1-2; 8 nucleotides align to TRBD1. The V gene end was trimmed by 4 bases and the J gene end by 4 bases; junction bases not matched to a gene: 8. Germline V CDR1 and CDR2: ENHRY, SYGVKD. The CDR3 has 15 amino acids.

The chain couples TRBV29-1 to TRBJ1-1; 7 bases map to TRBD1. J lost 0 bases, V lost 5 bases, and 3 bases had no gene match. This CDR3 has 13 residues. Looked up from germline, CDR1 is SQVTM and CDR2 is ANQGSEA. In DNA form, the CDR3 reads TGCAGCGTTCACAGGGGTATGAACACTGAAGCTTTCTTT. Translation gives CSVHRGMNTEAFF. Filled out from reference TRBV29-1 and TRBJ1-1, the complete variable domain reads SAVISQKPSRDICQRGTSLTIQCQVDSQVTMMFWYRQQPGQSLTLIATANQGSEATYESGFVIDKFPISRPNLTFSTLTVSNMSPEDSSIYLCSVHRGMNTEAFFGQGTRLTVV.

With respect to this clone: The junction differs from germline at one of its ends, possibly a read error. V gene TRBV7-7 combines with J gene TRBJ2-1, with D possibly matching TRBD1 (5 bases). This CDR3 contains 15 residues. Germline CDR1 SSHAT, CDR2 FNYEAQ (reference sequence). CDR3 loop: CASSLVGAGWDEQFF. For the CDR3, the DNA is TGTGCTAGCAGCTTAGTAGGGGCTGGGTGGGATGAGCAGTTCTTC.

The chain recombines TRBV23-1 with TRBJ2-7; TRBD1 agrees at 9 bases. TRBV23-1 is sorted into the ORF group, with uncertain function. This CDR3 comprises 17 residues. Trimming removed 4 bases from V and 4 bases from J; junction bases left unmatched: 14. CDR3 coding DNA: TGCGCCAGCAGTCGTCCTTTGGACAGGGGATTTGAGTACGAGCAGTACTTC. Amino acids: CASSRPLDRGFEYEQYF.

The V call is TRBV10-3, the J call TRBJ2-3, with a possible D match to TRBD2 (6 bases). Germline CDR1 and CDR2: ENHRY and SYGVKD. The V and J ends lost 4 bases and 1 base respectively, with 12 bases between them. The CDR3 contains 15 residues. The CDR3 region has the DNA TGTGCCATCAGTGGGACGGGAGTTCGCACAGATACGCAGTATTTT. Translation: CAISGTGVRTDTQYF.

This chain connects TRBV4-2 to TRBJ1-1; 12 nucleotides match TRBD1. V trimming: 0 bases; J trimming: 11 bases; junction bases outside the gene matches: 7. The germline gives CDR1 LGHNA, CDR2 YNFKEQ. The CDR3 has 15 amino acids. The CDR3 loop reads CASSQDGGQGAWAFF. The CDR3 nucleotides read TGTGCCAGCAGCCAAGATGGGGGACAGGGGGCATGGGCTTTCTTT.

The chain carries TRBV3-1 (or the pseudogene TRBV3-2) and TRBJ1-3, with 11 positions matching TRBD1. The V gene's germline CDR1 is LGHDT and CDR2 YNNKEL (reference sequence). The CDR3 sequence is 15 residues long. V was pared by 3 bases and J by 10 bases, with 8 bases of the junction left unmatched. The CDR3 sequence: CASSQTHGQGATIYF. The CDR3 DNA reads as TGTGCCAGCAGCCAGACCCACGGACAGGGGGCAACCATATATTTT.

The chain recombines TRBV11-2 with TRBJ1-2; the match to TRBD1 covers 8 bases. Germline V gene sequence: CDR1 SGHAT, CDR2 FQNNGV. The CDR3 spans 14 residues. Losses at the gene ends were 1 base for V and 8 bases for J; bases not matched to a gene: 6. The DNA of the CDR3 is TGTGCCAGCAGCTTAGCAGGGGGCCTTGGGGGCTACACCTTC. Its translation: CASSLAGGLGGYTF.

In nucleotides, the CDR3 is TGTGCCAGCAGCTTGGCCATATTCCGGGACAGTTCTTCCGAGCAGTACTTC. Its translation: CASSLAIFRDSSSEQYF. The chain links TRBV5-4 to TRBJ2-7; 7 nucleotides agree with TRBD1. Per the germline V gene, CDR1 is SGHNT and CDR2 is YYREEE (reference sequence). The length of the CDR3 is 17 residues. With V trimmed by 0 bases and J by 6 bases, 15 bases remained unmatched.

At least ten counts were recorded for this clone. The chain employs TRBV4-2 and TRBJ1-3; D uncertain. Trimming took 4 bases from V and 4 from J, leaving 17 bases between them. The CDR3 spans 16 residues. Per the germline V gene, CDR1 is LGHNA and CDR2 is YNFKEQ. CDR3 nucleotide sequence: TGTGCCAGCAGCCGACCGGAAGACACCCCGGGAAACACCATATATTTT. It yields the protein CASSRPEDTPGNTIYF.

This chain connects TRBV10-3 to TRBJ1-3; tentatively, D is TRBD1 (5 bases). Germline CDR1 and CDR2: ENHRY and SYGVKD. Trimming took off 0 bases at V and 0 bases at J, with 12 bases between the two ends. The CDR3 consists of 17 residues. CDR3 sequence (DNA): TGTGCCATCAGTGAGTCACAGGCGGTGGGCTCTGGAAACACCATATATTTT. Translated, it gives CAISESQAVGSGNTIYF.

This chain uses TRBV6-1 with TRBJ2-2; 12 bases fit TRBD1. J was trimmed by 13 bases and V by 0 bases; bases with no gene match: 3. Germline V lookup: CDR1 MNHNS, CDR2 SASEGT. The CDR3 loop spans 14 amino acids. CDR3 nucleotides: TGTGCCAGCAGTGAAGCGGGACAGGGGGCTGGGCTGTTTTTT. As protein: CASSEAGQGAGLFF.

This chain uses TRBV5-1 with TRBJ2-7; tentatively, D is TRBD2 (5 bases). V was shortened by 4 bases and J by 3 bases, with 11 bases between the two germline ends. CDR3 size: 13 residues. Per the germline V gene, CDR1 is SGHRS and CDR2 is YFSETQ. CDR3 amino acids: CASSPGNGYEQYF. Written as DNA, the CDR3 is TGCGCCAGCAGCCCGGGAAATGGCTACGAGCAGTACTTC.

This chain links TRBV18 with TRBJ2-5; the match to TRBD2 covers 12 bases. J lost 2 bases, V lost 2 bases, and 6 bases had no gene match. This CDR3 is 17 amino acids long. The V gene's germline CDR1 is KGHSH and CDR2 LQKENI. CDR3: CASSPRLAGVVQETQYF. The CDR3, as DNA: TGTGCCAGCTCACCAAGACTAGCGGGGGTCGTACAAGAGACCCAGTACTTC.

The CDR3 coding sequence is TGTGCCATCGCCGGGACTAGCGGGAGGGCCGATGAGCAGTTCTTC. Translated: CAIAGTSGRADEQFF. The chain joins TRBV10-3 to TRBJ2-1, with 16 positions matching TRBD2. Per the germline V gene, CDR1 is ENHRY and CDR2 is SYGVKD. The CDR3 consists of 15 residues. Trimming cost V 8 bases and J 8 bases; bases outside gene matches: 6.

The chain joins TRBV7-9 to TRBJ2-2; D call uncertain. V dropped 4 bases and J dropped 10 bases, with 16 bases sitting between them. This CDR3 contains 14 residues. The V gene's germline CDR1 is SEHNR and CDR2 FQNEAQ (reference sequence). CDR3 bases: TGTGCCAGCAGCTCGACCCGGGTCGTGCCGGAGCTGTTTTTT. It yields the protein CASSSTRVVPELFF.

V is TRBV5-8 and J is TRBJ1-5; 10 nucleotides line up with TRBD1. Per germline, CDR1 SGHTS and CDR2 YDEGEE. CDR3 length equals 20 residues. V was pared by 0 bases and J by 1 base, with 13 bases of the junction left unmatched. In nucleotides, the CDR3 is TGTGCCAGCAGCTTGGGGACCCTGACAGGGGGCGGTGGAAGCAATCAGCCCCAGCATTTT. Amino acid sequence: CASSLGTLTGGGGSNQPQHF.

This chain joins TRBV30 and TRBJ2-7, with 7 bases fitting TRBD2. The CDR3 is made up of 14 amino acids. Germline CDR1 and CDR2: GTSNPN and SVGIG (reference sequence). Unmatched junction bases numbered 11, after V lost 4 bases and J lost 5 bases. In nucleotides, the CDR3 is TGTGCCTGGAAGGTTGGTAGGGAGGGTCACGAGCAGTACTTC. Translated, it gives CAWKVGREGHEQYF.

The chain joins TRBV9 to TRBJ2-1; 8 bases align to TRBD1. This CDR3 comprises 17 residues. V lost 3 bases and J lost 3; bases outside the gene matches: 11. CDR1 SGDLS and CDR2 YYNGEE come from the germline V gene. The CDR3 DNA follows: TGTGCCAGCAGCGACCCCCAGGGGGCCGGATACTACAATGAGCAGTTCTTC. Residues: CASSDPQGAGYYNEQFF. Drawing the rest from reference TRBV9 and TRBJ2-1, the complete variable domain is DSGVTQTPKHLITATGQRVTLRCSPRSGDLSVYWYQQSLDQGLQFLIQYYNGEERAKGNILERFSAQQFPDLHSELNLSSLELGDSALYFCASSDPQGAGYYNEQFFGPGTRLTVL.

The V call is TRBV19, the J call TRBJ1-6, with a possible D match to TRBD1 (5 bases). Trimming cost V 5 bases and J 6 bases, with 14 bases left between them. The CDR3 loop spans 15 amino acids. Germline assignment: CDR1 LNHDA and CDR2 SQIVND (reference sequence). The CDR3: CASSAGNSINSPLHF. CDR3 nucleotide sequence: TGTGCCAGTAGTGCAGGGAATTCAATTAATTCACCCCTCCACTTT. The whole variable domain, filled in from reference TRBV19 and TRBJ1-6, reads DGGITQSPKYLFRKEGQNVTLSCEQNLNHDAMYWYRQDPGQGLRLIYYSQIVNDFQKGDIAEGYSVSREKKESFPLTVTSAQKNPTAFYLCASSAGNSINSPLHFGNGTRLTVT.

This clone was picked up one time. Here the CDR3 reads CASSVEKYNEQFF. Here the CDR3 DNA reads TGTGCCAGCAGCGTCGAGAAATACAATGAGCAGTTCTTC. This sequence joins TRBV9 and TRBJ2-1, with D unclear. Germline V lookup: CDR1 SGDLS, CDR2 YYNGEE. The V end was cut by 2 bases, the J end by 4 bases, with 7 bases between. The CDR3 contains 13 residues.